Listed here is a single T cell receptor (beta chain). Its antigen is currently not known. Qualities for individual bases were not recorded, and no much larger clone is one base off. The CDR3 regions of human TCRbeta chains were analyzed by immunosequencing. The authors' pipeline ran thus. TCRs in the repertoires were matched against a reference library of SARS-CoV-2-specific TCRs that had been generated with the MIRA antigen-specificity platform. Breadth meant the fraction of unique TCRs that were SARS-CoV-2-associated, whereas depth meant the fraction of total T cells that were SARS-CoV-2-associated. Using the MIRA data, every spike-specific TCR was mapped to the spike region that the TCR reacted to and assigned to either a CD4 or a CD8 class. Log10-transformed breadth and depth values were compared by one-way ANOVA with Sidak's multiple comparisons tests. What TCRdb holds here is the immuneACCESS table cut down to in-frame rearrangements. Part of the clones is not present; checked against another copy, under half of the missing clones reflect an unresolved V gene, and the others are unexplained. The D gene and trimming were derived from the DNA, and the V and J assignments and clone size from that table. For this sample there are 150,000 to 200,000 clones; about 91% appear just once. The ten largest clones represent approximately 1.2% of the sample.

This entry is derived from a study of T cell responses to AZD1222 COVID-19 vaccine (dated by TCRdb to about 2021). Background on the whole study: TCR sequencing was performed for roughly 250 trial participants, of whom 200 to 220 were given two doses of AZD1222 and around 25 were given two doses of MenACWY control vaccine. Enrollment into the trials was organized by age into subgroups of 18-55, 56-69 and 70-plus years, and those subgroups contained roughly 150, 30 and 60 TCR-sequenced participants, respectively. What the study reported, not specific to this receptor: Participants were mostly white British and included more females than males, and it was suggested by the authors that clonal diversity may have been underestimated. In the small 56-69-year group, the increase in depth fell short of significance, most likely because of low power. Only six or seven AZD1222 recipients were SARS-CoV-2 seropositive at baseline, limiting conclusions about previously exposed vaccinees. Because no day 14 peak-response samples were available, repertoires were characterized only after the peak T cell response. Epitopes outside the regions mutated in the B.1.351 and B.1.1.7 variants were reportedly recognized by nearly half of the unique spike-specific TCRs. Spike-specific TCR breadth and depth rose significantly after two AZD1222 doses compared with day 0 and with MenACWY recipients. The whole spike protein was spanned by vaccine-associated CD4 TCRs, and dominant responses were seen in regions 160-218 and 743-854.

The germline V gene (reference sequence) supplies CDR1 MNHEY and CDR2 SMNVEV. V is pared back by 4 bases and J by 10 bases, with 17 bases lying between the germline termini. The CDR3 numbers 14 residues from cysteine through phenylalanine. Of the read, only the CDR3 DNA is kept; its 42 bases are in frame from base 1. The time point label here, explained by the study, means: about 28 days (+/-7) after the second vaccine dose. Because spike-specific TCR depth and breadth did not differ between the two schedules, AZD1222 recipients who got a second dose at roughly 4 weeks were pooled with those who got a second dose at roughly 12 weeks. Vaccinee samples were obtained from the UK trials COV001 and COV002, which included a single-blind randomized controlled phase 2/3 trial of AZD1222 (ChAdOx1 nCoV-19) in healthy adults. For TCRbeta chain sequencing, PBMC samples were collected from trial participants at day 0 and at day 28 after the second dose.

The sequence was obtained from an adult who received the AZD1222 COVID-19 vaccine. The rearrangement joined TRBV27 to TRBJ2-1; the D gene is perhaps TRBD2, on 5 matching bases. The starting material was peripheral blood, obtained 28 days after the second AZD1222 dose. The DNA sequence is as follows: TGTGCCAGCAGTTCCCCTTCATCGGCGGGCGAGCAGTTCTTC. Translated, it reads CASSSPSSAGEQFF.